This TCR beta chain emerged from a study of blood T cell repertoires in COVID-19. Study background: COVID-19 samples collected from the United States, Italy and Spain covered acute and convalescent phases.

Germline V gives CDR1 MGHRA, CDR2 YSYEKL. Unmatched junction bases numbered 5, after V lost 2 bases and J lost 6 bases. The CDR3 has 14 amino acids. The method was immunoSEQ multiplex PCR; TCRdb's version includes in-frame clones alone and lacks a portion of them. The sample has around 140,000 clones, over 70% seen once; the top ten hold 2.5%. This chain joins TRBV4-1 and TRBJ1-2; TRBD1 agrees at 8 bases. This TCR derives from a man aged 50 to 59 with active COVID-19. The sequenced sample was peripheral blood. Here the CDR3 DNA reads TGCGCCAGCAGCCAACCGGACAGGGCCCATGGCTACACCTTC. Protein sequence: CASSQPDRAHGYTF.